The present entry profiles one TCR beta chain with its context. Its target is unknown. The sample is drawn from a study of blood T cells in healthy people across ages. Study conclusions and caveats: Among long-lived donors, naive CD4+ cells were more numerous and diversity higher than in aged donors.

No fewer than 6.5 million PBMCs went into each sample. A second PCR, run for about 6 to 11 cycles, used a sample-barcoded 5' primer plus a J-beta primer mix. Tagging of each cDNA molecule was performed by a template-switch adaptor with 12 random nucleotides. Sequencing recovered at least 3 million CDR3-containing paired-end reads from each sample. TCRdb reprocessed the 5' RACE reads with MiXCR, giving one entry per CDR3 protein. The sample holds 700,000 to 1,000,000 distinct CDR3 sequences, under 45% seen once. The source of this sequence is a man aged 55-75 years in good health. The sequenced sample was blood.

CDR3 in amino acids: CASSQDRVWTEAFF. CDR3 DNA sequence: TGTGCCAGCAGCCAAGACAGGGTCTGGACTGAAGCTTTCTTT. This sequence joins TRBV14 and TRBJ1-1; weak D call: TRBD1 (5 bases). V dropped 0 bases and J dropped 5 bases, with 10 bases sitting between them. CDR3 size: 14 residues. Germline CDR1 and CDR2: SGHDN and FVKESK.